Listed below are T cell receptor beta chains from one sample, sequenced in a study of beta chain features in type 1 diabetes. The protocol was immunoSEQ multiplex PCR, while the TCRdb copy is restricted to in-frame clones and leaves out a portion. The sample lists about 930,000 clones, 15% to 20% occurring once. The sample consisted of naive CD4+ T cells from blood. The receptors come from a woman under 30 in good health. The conserved cysteine and the conserved F or W are not part of the CDR3 here. The D gene is left open where the match is weak. For some rows the clone size is stated as once, few or many, or as a class when expanded; others skip it.

cdr3_aa j_call v_call clone_size d_call
ASSITGGRTDTQY TRBJ2-3 TRBV7-9 . TRBD2
ASRGPTEQETQY TRBJ2-5 TRBV13 . .
ATRKSYGYT TRBJ1-2 TRBV7-2 many .
ASSLSGYEQY TRBJ2-7 TRBV28 . .
ASSPNVDRDSRQETQY TRBJ2-5 TRBV14 . .
ASSPTGQRYGNTIY TRBJ1-3 TRBV5-8 few .
ASTHRDRDPSNQPQH TRBJ1-5 TRBV21-1 . .
ASSWEARGQIQETQY TRBJ2-5 TRBV5-6 few .
ASSLGGPGDIQY TRBJ2-4 TRBV11-2 . .
AIKPGLDINEQF TRBJ2-1 TRBV10-3 few TRBD2
ASSSLGGLAIYEQY TRBJ2-7 TRBV11-2 . TRBD2
ASSPHRAGSEQY TRBJ2-7 TRBV28 . .
ASSLVGWLAGGYYEQY TRBJ2-7 TRBV7-2 . TRBD2
ASSLRENGELF TRBJ2-2 TRBV27 . .
ASISSSWDRDYEQY TRBJ2-7 TRBV2 . TRBD1
ASSPLWDSYEQY TRBJ2-7 TRBV18 few .
ATNRGRDTGELF TRBJ2-2 TRBV19 few .
ASSYQQGYEQF TRBJ2-1 TRBV6-5 few .
ASRASGRDIRDTQY TRBJ2-3 TRBV6-6 . TRBD2
ASSKLTGYGYT TRBJ1-2 TRBV6-5 . .
ASSLMQGRYEQY TRBJ2-7 TRBV27 . .
ASSFGDRGLRAF TRBJ1-1 TRBV7-9 . TRBD1
ASSQGLAGGYEQY TRBJ2-7 TRBV4-1 few TRBD2
ASSYPGDTQY TRBJ2-3 TRBV6-6 few .
ASRGDGGQPQH TRBJ1-5 TRBV2 . .
ASSVLSGQGDNEQF TRBJ2-1 TRBV5-1 few TRBD1
ASSSTSYGYT TRBJ1-2 TRBV7-2 . .
ASSLAGGRETQY TRBJ2-5 TRBV7-2 . .
ASREQGRAF TRBJ1-1 TRBV2 few .
ASSPGPGWNTEAF TRBJ1-1 TRBV19 few .
ASSFPKPGLVYNEQF TRBJ2-1 TRBV28 . TRBD2
ASSKVALAYNEQF TRBJ2-1 TRBV11-2 few TRBD2
ASSLSLAAGGPETQY TRBJ2-5 TRBV5-8 . .